The clone carrying this TCR beta chain has a handful of counts. No antigen is known for it. The entry originates in a study of shared clonotypes between healthy human individuals. Overall study findings and caveats: Generally, naive subsets (rather than memory subsets) showed larger estimated richness.

The repertoire was sequenced with immunoSEQ multiplex PCR; TCRdb's copy has only in-frame clones and lacks some. The sample includes a few million clones, about 92% of them seen just once. Trimming removed 0 bases from V and 7 bases from J, with 13 bases in between. In germline, CDR1 is GTSNPN, CDR2 SVGIG (reference sequence). CDR3 size: 14 residues. This chain joins TRBV30 and TRBJ1-5; D not resolved. The source is a young man in good health. Some clones in this sample may be carry-over from other donors' samples. The sample was naive CD4+ T cells from PBMCs. Regarding subset: CD45RA+ positively selected. This CDR3 reads CAWSVYGYGQPQHF. Here the CDR3 DNA reads TGTGCCTGGAGTGTATATGGGTATGGGCAGCCCCAGCATTTT.